One sample yielded the 7 T cell receptor beta chains listed below, sequenced in a study of blood T cell dynamics during melanoma immunotherapy. Time point meaning: week 3, after first cycle of checkpoint inhibitor. Method: immunoSEQ multiplex PCR; TCRdb's copy keeps in-frame clones and lacks some. The data show about 12,000 clones, with more than 75% seen just once and 4% held by the top ten. This material consisted of blood, taken from a patient treated with checkpoint blockade. The source is a human donor with melanoma.

V and J are TRBV7-9 and TRBJ2-7, with 7 bases that match TRBD2. Per germline, CDR1 SEHNR and CDR2 FQNEAQ (reference sequence). CDR3 size: 13 residues. V gave up 0 bases and J gave up 5 bases; unmatched junction bases: 1. The DNA of the CDR3 is TGTGCCAGCAGCTTAGCGGGGGGGGACGAGCAGTACTTC. Its protein product is CASSLAGGDEQYF.

The rearrangement joins TRBV27 to TRBJ2-2; 9 bases match TRBD2. This CDR3 is 15 amino acids long. Germline V CDR1 and CDR2: MNHEY, SMNVEV (reference sequence). Germline trimming cut 3 bases from V and 4 bases from J; bases unmatched to any gene: 3. The CDR3 coding sequence is TGTGCCAGCAGTTTTAGCGGGAGTGGCACCGGGGAGCTGTTTTTT. Its translation: CASSFSGSGTGELFF.

This clone was recorded a few times. The V gene is TRBV12-2, the J gene TRBJ2-7; the D call of TRBD1 is as the table states it, not checked on the DNA. TRBV12-2 is a pseudogene locus. The length of the CDR3 is 18 residues. CDR3 loop: CASRFRDRGRCSSYEQYF. As DNA, the CDR3 is TGTGCAAGTCGCTTTCGGGACAGGGGTCGTTGTTCTTCCTACGAGCAGTACTTC.

This clone has a handful of counts. J is TRBJ1-2 and V is TRBV2, with D maybe TRBD1 (6 bases). V shed 10 bases and J shed 4 bases, with 13 bases lying between them. Germline V gene sequence: CDR1 SNHLY, CDR2 FYNNEI. This CDR3 has 12 amino acids. CDR3 in DNA: TGTGCCACGTCCGGGGGCGCCTATGGCTACACCTTC. Translated, it gives CATSGGAYGYTF. The whole variable domain, filled in from reference TRBV2 and TRBJ1-2, reads EPEVTQTPSHQVTQMGQEVILRCVPISNHLYFYWYRQILGQKVEFLVSFYNNEISEKSEIFDDQFSVERPDGSNFTLKIRSTKLEDSAMYFCATSGGAYGYTFGSGTRLTVV.

The chain has TRBV7-6 and TRBJ2-7; TRBD2 might be the D (7 bases). CDR1 and CDR2 from the germline V gene are SGHVS and FNYEAQ. The CDR3 covers 15 residues. Trimming stripped 1 base from V and 0 bases from J, with 10 bases between. The CDR3 nucleotides are TGTGCCAGCAGCTTAGAGGGGGGGACCTCCTACGAGCAGTACTTC. Translating gives CASSLEGGTSYEQYF.

This clone is labeled as medium-sized. The chain combines TRBV6-1 with TRBJ1-1, with TRBD1 identical over 8 bases. The CDR3 is 15 amino acids. The germline V gene has CDR1 MNHNS and CDR2 SASEGT. The V segment lost 10 bases and the J segment 1 base; nucleotides outside the gene matches: 11. CDR3 bases: TGTGCCATCGATAAAGCGGGACAGGAGAACACTGAAGCTTTCTTT. Translated, it gives CAIDKAGQENTEAFF.

This chain connects TRBV20-1 to TRBJ2-7; D unresolved. V lost 3 bases and J 3 bases, leaving 6 bases between the germline ends. CDR1 is DFQATT and CDR2 is SNEGSKA in the germline V gene (reference sequence). The CDR3 consists of 11 residues. The CDR3: CSASTSYEQYF. The CDR3 coding sequence is TGCAGTGCTAGTACGAGCTACGAGCAGTACTTC.